This note documents a single T cell receptor beta chain sequence. Its antigen remains unknown. The data were obtained in a study of shared clonotypes between healthy human individuals. Study summary: Each donor had three CD4 naive, three CD4 memory, two CD8 naive and one CD8 memory plate. The study, taken as a whole, reports: Lower generation probabilities were found for non-shared clonotypes than for those shared by all four donors.

Genomic DNA per cell subset filled all wells of several immunoSEQ plates. Per the original data handling: As immunoSEQ supplied junction-only sequences (without quality scores), filtering differed. Sequencing was performed with immunoSEQ multiplex PCR; in TCRdb, only in-frame clones are kept and a portion is missing. The V and J calls and the clone size are those of that table, but D and trimming were determined from the DNA. The sample consists of roughly 1,500,000 clones, 98% to 99% of them appearing once. The germline V gene encodes CDR1 SGHRS and CDR2 YFSETQ. This CDR3 has 15 residues. V shed 3 bases, J shed 3 bases, and the junction held 7 bases outside the gene matches.

The V gene is TRBV5-1, the J gene TRBJ2-7; 9 bases are a match to TRBD2. The clonotype comes from a man aged 25 to 40 in good health. Sequences were obtained from naive CD4+ T cells sorted from blood. As for subset: CD45RA+ positively selected. The CDR3 loop is CASSSDPSGNYEQYF. The CDR3 DNA sequence: TGCGCCAGCAGCTCTGACCCTAGCGGGAACTACGAGCAGTACTTC. The variable domain in full, completed from reference TRBV5-1 and TRBJ2-7, reads KAGVTQTPRYLIKTRGQQVTLSCSPISGHRSVSWYQQTPGQGLQFLFEYFSETQRNKGNFPGRFSGRQFSNSRSEMNVSTLELGDSALYLCASSSDPSGNYEQYFGPGTRLTVT.